These T cell receptor beta chains were read from a single sample in a study of T cells in Graves' hyperthyroidism and ophthalmopathy. TCRdb re-derived calls from the multiplex PCR reads in MiXCR, one entry per CDR3 protein. Of hundreds of thousands of distinct CDR3 sequences listed, about 25% are singletons. The sequencing sample was made of blood. These TCRs come from a man between 50 and 59 years old with Graves' hyperthyroidism. Both conserved end residues are part of each CDR3. A D gene is named only where the DNA matches it firmly. Clone size, where shown, is once, few, many, or a class for clones that have expanded.

j_call: TRBJ2-1; d_call: TRBD2; clone_size: many; v_call: TRBV12-3/TRBV12-4; cdr3_nt: TGTGCCAGCAGTCCCACGACTAGCGGGATTTACAATGAGCAGTTCTTC; cdr3_aa: CASSPTTSGIYNEQFF
j_call: TRBJ1-5; d_call: -; clone_size: -; v_call: TRBV6-2/TRBV6-3; cdr3_nt: TGTGCCAGCAGTTACGGTAGGGCTTACAATCAGCCCCAGCATTTT; cdr3_aa: CASSYGRAYNQPQHF
j_call: TRBJ2-1; d_call: -; clone_size: -; v_call: TRBV6-5; cdr3_nt: TGTGCCAGCAGTTACGGGTGGGGTAGTGAGCAGTTCTTC; cdr3_aa: CASSYGWGSEQFF
j_call: TRBJ1-6; d_call: TRBD1; clone_size: many; v_call: TRBV6-1; cdr3_nt: TGTGCCAGCAGGAGTAGGACAGGTCGGAATTCACCCCTCCACTTT; cdr3_aa: CASRSRTGRNSPLHF
j_call: TRBJ2-2; d_call: -; clone_size: few; v_call: TRBV4-2; cdr3_nt: TGTGCCAGCAGCCATACGGCTAGCCGTCGCGGGGAGCTGTTTTTT; cdr3_aa: CASSHTASRRGELFF
j_call: TRBJ2-1; d_call: -; clone_size: many; v_call: TRBV7-9; cdr3_nt: TGTGCCAGCAGCTTAGAAGGCTGGGGTGAGCAGTTCTTC; cdr3_aa: CASSLEGWGEQFF
j_call: TRBJ2-1; d_call: -; clone_size: -; v_call: TRBV24-1; cdr3_nt: TGTGCCACCAGTGATCCCTCGGGAGAAACCTACAATGAGCAGTTCTTC; cdr3_aa: CATSDPSGETYNEQFF
j_call: TRBJ2-1; d_call: TRBD2; clone_size: -; v_call: TRBV7-8; cdr3_nt: TGTGCCAGCAGCTTAATCGCTAGCGGGAGATACAATGAGCAGTTCTTC; cdr3_aa: CASSLIASGRYNEQFF
j_call: TRBJ2-3; d_call: -; clone_size: -; v_call: TRBV5-1; cdr3_nt: TGCGCCAGCAGCTTGCCACTCGCCACGGAATCTAGCACAGATACGCAGTATTTT; cdr3_aa: CASSLPLATESSTDTQYF
j_call: TRBJ1-1; d_call: -; clone_size: -; v_call: TRBV2; cdr3_nt: TGTGCCAGCAGTGGGTGGGAAGGGGCCGAAGCTTTCTTT; cdr3_aa: CASSGWEGAEAFF
j_call: TRBJ2-1; d_call: TRBD2; clone_size: few; v_call: TRBV12-3/TRBV12-4; cdr3_nt: TGTGCCAGCAGTGAGACTAGCGCAATTTACAATGAGCAGTTCTTC; cdr3_aa: CASSETSAIYNEQFF
j_call: TRBJ2-1; d_call: TRBD1; clone_size: few; v_call: TRBV29-1; cdr3_nt: TGCAGCGTTGAAAGGACAGGGGGCTGGGATGAGCAGTTCTTC; cdr3_aa: CSVERTGGWDEQFF
j_call: TRBJ2-5; d_call: -; clone_size: many; v_call: TRBV11-2; cdr3_nt: TGTGCCAGCAGCGTAGGGGGATCGGCCCAGTACTTC; cdr3_aa: CASSVGGSAQYF
j_call: TRBJ2-7; d_call: TRBD2; clone_size: many; v_call: TRBV28; cdr3_nt: TGTGCCAGCAGTCCGGGACTAGCGGGGAACGAGCAGTACTTC; cdr3_aa: CASSPGLAGNEQYF
j_call: TRBJ2-5; d_call: -; clone_size: few; v_call: TRBV6-1; cdr3_nt: TGTGCCAGCAGTCCAAATAGCGGGACAGGGTGGGAGACCCAGTACTTC; cdr3_aa: CASSPNSGTGWETQYF
j_call: TRBJ2-2; d_call: -; clone_size: once; v_call: TRBV27; cdr3_nt: TGTGCCAGCAGTTCCAGGGTTTTTGGCACCGGGGAGCTGTTTTTT; cdr3_aa: CASSSRVFGTGELFF
j_call: TRBJ1-2; d_call: -; clone_size: few; v_call: TRBV30; cdr3_nt: TGTGCCTGGAGTAGGTCAGGCCTATTAAGGGGTGGCTACACCTTC; cdr3_aa: CAWSRSGLLRGGYTF
j_call: TRBJ2-7; d_call: -; clone_size: -; v_call: TRBV9; cdr3_nt: TGTGCCAGCAGCACGAACAGGGGGGGTTTCTACGAGCAGTACTTC; cdr3_aa: CASSTNRGGFYEQYF
j_call: TRBJ2-7; d_call: -; clone_size: few; v_call: TRBV20-1; cdr3_nt: TGCAGTGCTCAGCCGGACGACTACGAGCAGTACTTC; cdr3_aa: CSAQPDDYEQYF
j_call: TRBJ2-2; d_call: -; clone_size: -; v_call: TRBV2; cdr3_nt: TGTGCCAGCATTCGGGACAAGTCTTTCGGCGGGGAGCTGTTTTTT; cdr3_aa: CASIRDKSFGGELFF
j_call: TRBJ2-5; d_call: TRBD1; clone_size: few; v_call: TRBV2; cdr3_nt: TGTGCCAGCAGTATGGACAGGGATTCGGAGACCCAGTACTTC; cdr3_aa: CASSMDRDSETQYF
j_call: TRBJ2-2; d_call: TRBD2; clone_size: few; v_call: TRBV12-3/TRBV12-4; cdr3_nt: TGTGCCAGCCGCTTCGCCAGCGGGGCGGGCGGGGAGCTGTTTTTT; cdr3_aa: CASRFASGAGGELFF
j_call: TRBJ2-2; d_call: TRBD2; clone_size: -; v_call: TRBV30; cdr3_nt: TGTGCCTGGAGTCTGGGACTAATCAACACCGGGGAGCTGTTTTTT; cdr3_aa: CAWSLGLINTGELFF
j_call: TRBJ2-5; d_call: -; clone_size: many; v_call: TRBV24-1; cdr3_nt: TGTGCCACCAGGGTCAGCGTTGGGCGGCCGAAAGAGACCCAGTACTTC; cdr3_aa: CATRVSVGRPKETQYF
j_call: TRBJ2-3; d_call: -; clone_size: few; v_call: TRBV9; cdr3_nt: TGTGCCAGCAGCGTCGATCCCTACACAGATACGCAGTATTTT; cdr3_aa: CASSVDPYTDTQYF
j_call: TRBJ2-7; d_call: TRBD2; clone_size: few; v_call: TRBV20-1; cdr3_nt: TGCAGTGCTAGAGATCTCGGTAGCGGGAGATTAGGAGAGCAGTACTTC; cdr3_aa: CSARDLGSGRLGEQYF
j_call: TRBJ2-1; d_call: TRBD2; clone_size: -; v_call: TRBV28; cdr3_nt: TGTGCCAGCAGTTTAATAGCGGGGGGGGGGGTGCGCAATGAGCAGTTCTTC; cdr3_aa: CASSLIAGGGVRNEQFF
j_call: TRBJ2-7; d_call: -; clone_size: many; v_call: TRBV5-1; cdr3_nt: TGCGCCAGCAGCTTAGAGACAGGGAGGGACGAGCAGTACTTC; cdr3_aa: CASSLETGRDEQYF
j_call: TRBJ2-1; d_call: -; clone_size: -; v_call: TRBV6-5; cdr3_nt: TGTGCCAGCAGTTACTCGTTCTTCCGGGATGATGAGCAGTTCTTC; cdr3_aa: CASSYSFFRDDEQFF